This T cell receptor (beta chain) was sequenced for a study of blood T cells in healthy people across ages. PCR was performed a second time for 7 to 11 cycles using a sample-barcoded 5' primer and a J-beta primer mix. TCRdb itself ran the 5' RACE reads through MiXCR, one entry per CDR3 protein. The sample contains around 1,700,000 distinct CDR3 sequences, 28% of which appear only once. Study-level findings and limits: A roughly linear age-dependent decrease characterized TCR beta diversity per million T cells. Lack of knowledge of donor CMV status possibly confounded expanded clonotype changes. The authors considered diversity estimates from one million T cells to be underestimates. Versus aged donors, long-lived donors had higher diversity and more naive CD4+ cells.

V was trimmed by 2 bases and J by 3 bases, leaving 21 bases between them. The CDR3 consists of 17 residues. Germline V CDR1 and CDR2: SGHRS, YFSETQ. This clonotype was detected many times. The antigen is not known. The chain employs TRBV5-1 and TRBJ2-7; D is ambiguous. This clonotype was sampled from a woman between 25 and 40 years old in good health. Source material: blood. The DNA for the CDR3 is TGCGCCAGCAGCTTTAAAGTGGCTGGGCCCGACAACTACGAGCAGTACTTC. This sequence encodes CASSFKVAGPDNYEQYF.